The clone carrying this TCR beta chain was observed a handful of times. This sample is drawn from a study of blood T cell repertoires in COVID-19. The overall study: PBMCs, B-cell-depleted T cells, or T cells were the source of the cDNA or gDNA that made up the material.

The CDR3 is 15 residues long. From germline, CDR1 is LNHDA and CDR2 SQIVND (reference sequence). The germline V and J ends were trimmed by 2 bases and 1 base, with 9 bases remaining between them. Source study methods: Cell counts per sample came from amplifying reference gene primers. Clones were read by immunoSEQ multiplex PCR, and TCRdb kept only the in-frame ones, dropping some. V and J calls and clone size follow that table, whereas D and trimming were derived from the DNA. The sample has about 180,000 clones; roughly nine tenths are singletons. The sequenced sample was peripheral blood. The chain has TRBV19 and TRBJ1-5; D call uncertain. The sequence was collected from a man in his 70s with active or convalescent COVID-19. CDR3: CASSIHARSNQPQHF. DNA of the CDR3: TGTGCCAGTAGTATACACGCCAGGAGCAATCAGCCCCAGCATTTT.